The 21 T cell receptor beta chains reported below all come from one sample, sequenced in a study of blood T cells in healthy people across ages. It was with a sample-barcoded 5' primer and a J-beta primer mix that a second PCR of about 6 to 12 cycles was run. TCRdb redid the calling of the 5' RACE reads with MiXCR, one entry per CDR3 protein. This sample yields around 800,000 distinct CDR3 sequences, of which about 62% are seen a single time; 25% to 35% belongs to the top ten. The sequenced material came from blood. The receptor source for this set is a man aged 25 to 40 in good health.

This chain connects TRBV4-3 to TRBJ1-2; TRBD1 is a possible D gene (6 bases). The germline V gene has CDR1 LGHNA and CDR2 YSLEER. The CDR3 sequence is 17 residues long. Trimming took off 0 bases at V and 4 bases at J, with 18 bases between the two ends. The CDR3 spells CASSQELVAGAAYGYTF. DNA for the CDR3: TGCGCCAGCAGCCAAGAACTAGTGGCAGGGGCGGCCTATGGCTACACCTTC.

The genes are TRBV12-3 or TRBV12-4 and TRBJ2-7, with 8 positions matching TRBD1. The J call may be incorrect, as the DNA end agrees better with TRBJ2-5. This CDR3 comprises 14 residues. CDR3 sequence: CASSSPDRVETQYF. The CDR3 DNA follows: TGTGCCAGCAGTTCCCCGGACAGGGTAGAGACCCAGTACTTC.

This rearrangement joins TRBV5-1 to TRBJ2-3, with 15 bases aligning to TRBD2. The germline gives CDR1 SGHRS, CDR2 YFSETQ. Trimming took 4 bases from V and 4 from J; bases not matched to a gene: 10. CDR3 length equals 18 residues. The CDR3 loop is CASSAPGLAGGGADTQYF. Here the CDR3 DNA reads TGCGCCAGCAGCGCTCCGGGACTAGCGGGGGGCGGGGCAGATACGCAGTATTTT.

V is TRBV10-3 and J is TRBJ2-5; no firm D call. The tail of the sequence fits TRBJ2-7 better, so the J call may be wrong. CDR3 size: 14 residues. Germline CDR1 and CDR2: ENHRY and SYGVKD. CDR3: CATGRALGSNEQYF. CDR3 sequence (DNA): TGTGCCACCGGTCGGGCCTTAGGGTCCAACGAGCAGTACTTC.

The rearrangement uses TRBV4-3 and TRBJ2-1; 8 bases match TRBD2. Germline-derived CDR1 and CDR2 are LGHNA and YSLEER. V was clipped by 2 bases and J by 7 bases; unmatched bases: 13. The CDR3 is 17 residues long. The CDR3 sequence is CASSQFGDGGAVNEQFF. In DNA, the CDR3 is TGCGCCAGCAGCCAATTTGGGGACGGGGGGGCCGTTAATGAGCAGTTCTTC.

The rearrangement uses TRBV5-1 and TRBJ2-7; 8 bases fit TRBD2. In germline, CDR1 is SGHRS, CDR2 YFSETQ. V dropped 0 bases and J dropped 4; count of bases not matched to a gene: 6. The CDR3 runs to 15 residues. CDR3 bases: TGCGCCAGCAGCTTGGAGCCAGGCGGGGGGTACGAGCAGTACTTC. This gives the protein CASSLEPGGGYEQYF. Full variable domain (remainder filled in from reference TRBV5-1 and TRBJ2-7): KAGVTQTPRYLIKTRGQQVTLSCSPISGHRSVSWYQQTPGQGLQFLFEYFSETQRNKGNFPGRFSGRQFSNSRSEMNVSTLELGDSALYLCASSLEPGGGYEQYFGPGTRLTVT.

This clonotype was seen only a few times. The rearrangement uses TRBV24-1 and TRBJ2-3; tentatively, D is TRBD1 (5 bases). Trimming cost V 1 base and J 0 bases, with 16 bases left between them. The germline CDR1 and CDR2 sequences are KGHDR and SFDVKD. The CDR3 spans 18 residues. The CDR3 loop reads CATSDFGRDSDSTDTQYF. The CDR3 bases are TGTGCCACCAGTGATTTCGGCCGCGACAGCGATAGCACAGATACGCAGTATTTT.

V and J are TRBV4-1 and TRBJ2-3; no clear D gene. Germline loops: CDR1 MGHRA, CDR2 YSYEKL. The CDR3 totals 15 residues. The germline V and J ends were trimmed by 1 base and 8 bases, with 16 bases remaining between them. The CDR3 sequence: CASSQGFRLGGTQYF. In nucleotides, the CDR3 is TGCGCCAGCAGCCAAGGCTTCAGACTCGGCGGTACGCAGTATTTT.

This clonotype was seen more than once but under ten times. V gene TRBV7-9 combines with J gene TRBJ2-1, with TRBD1 matching over 9 bases. The V gene's germline CDR1 is SEHNR and CDR2 FQNEAQ (reference sequence). The CDR3 sequence is 16 residues long. V shed 3 bases, J shed 5 bases, and the junction held 8 bases outside the gene matches. The CDR3, as DNA: TGTGCCAGCAGCTTTTTAACCGGGACAGGGAACAATGAGCAGTTCTTC. Its translation: CASSFLTGTGNNEQFF.

This chain joins TRBV2 and TRBJ1-6; 9 bases line up with TRBD1. The trim removed 3 bases at V and 7 bases at J, leaving 4 bases unmatched. Looked up from germline, CDR1 is SNHLY and CDR2 is FYNNEI. This CDR3 spans 15 amino acids. The CDR3, as DNA: TGTGCCAGCAGTGAGTTAGGACAGGGGAATTCACCCCTCCACTTT. Its translation: CASSELGQGNSPLHF.

This clonotype was picked up a small number of times. The rearrangement joins TRBV12-3 or TRBV12-4 to TRBJ2-5; 7 nucleotides line up with TRBD2. J lost 2 bases, V lost 8 bases, and 5 bases had no gene match. This CDR3 region has 13 residues. The CDR3: CASLSGVQETQYF. DNA of the CDR3: TGTGCCAGCCTCAGCGGGGTACAAGAGACCCAGTACTTC.

The V and J genes are TRBV7-9 and TRBJ1-4, with D perhaps matching TRBD1 (6 bases). Germline V gene sequence: CDR1 SEHNR, CDR2 FQNEAQ (reference sequence). The CDR3 sequence is 16 residues long. V gave up 2 bases and J gave up 6 bases, with 16 bases separating them. The CDR3 sequence: CASSLWGAELYEKLFF. In DNA, the CDR3 is TGTGCCAGCAGCTTATGGGGGGCCGAGCTGTATGAAAAACTGTTTTTT.

The chain joins TRBV7-2 to TRBJ1-2; 8 positions match TRBD1. The germline gives CDR1 SGHTA, CDR2 FQGNSA. The V gene end was trimmed by 5 bases and the J gene end by 4 bases; junction bases not matched to a gene: 9. This CDR3 is built from 15 residues. In nucleotides, the CDR3 is TGTGCCAGCAGCCCCCACAGGGGGGAGGGCTATGGCTACACCTTC. It is translated as CASSPHRGEGYGYTF.

The J gene is TRBJ2-3, the V gene TRBV12-3 or TRBV12-4; 8 positions agree with TRBD2. There are 13 residues in the CDR3. Trimming at V came to 7 bases and at J to 2 bases, leaving 2 bases not matched to a gene. CDR3 DNA: TGTGCCAGCATAGCGGGGATCACAGATACGCAGTATTTT. Amino acids: CASIAGITDTQYF.

The chain is built from TRBV10-3 and TRBJ2-1, with a tentative D call TRBD2 (5 bases). The V and J ends lost 5 bases and 4 bases respectively, with 21 bases between them. Germline V lookup: CDR1 ENHRY, CDR2 SYGVKD. CDR3 length: 17 residues. The CDR3 spells CAISTPREGTGYNEQFF. The CDR3 region has the DNA TGTGCCATCAGTACCCCAAGAGAGGGCACCGGATACAATGAGCAGTTCTTC.

The V gene is TRBV5-1, the J gene TRBJ2-7; D is possibly TRBD2 (7 bases). The germline V gene encodes CDR1 SGHRS and CDR2 YFSETQ. The CDR3 loop spans 15 amino acids. The ends were cut back, 0 bases at V and 0 bases at J, with 10 bases in the middle. The CDR3 loop reads CASSLDREGSYEQYF. The DNA of the CDR3 is TGCGCCAGCAGCTTGGACAGGGAGGGCTCCTACGAGCAGTACTTC. The full variable domain, rest sourced from reference TRBV5-1 and TRBJ2-7, is KAGVTQTPRYLIKTRGQQVTLSCSPISGHRSVSWYQQTPGQGLQFLFEYFSETQRNKGNFPGRFSGRQFSNSRSEMNVSTLELGDSALYLCASSLDREGSYEQYFGPGTRLTVT.

This clonotype appeared once. The CDR3 protein is CASTLDGTISGNTIYF. The CDR3 DNA sequence: TGTGCCAGCACCCTGGATGGGACCATCTCTGGAAACACCATATATTTT. The chain uses TRBV12-3 or TRBV12-4 and TRBJ1-3; possible D gene TRBD1, 5 bases. Deletions cut 7 bases from V and 0 bases from J, with 16 bases between. The CDR3 runs to 16 residues.

J is TRBJ2-1 and V is TRBV9; 10 bases map to TRBD2. J gave up 8 bases and V 2 bases, and 10 bases lay outside the gene matches. CDR1 is SGDLS and CDR2 is YYNGEE in the germline V gene. CDR3 length: 16 residues. The CDR3 loop is CASSVGGTSAKDEQFF. The CDR3 nucleotides read TGTGCCAGCAGCGTGGGGGGGACTAGCGCGAAGGATGAGCAGTTCTTC.

V is TRBV20-1 and J is TRBJ2-1; D uncertain. The CDR3 covers 11 residues. With 7 bases removed from V and 3 bases from J, the gap between germline ends came to 7 bases. Germline loops: CDR1 DFQATT, CDR2 SNEGSKA (reference sequence). The CDR3 is CSGNSYNEQFF. Here the CDR3 DNA reads TGCAGTGGGAACAGCTACAATGAGCAGTTCTTC.

The chain has TRBV28 and TRBJ2-3; TRBD1 agrees at 8 bases. This CDR3 is 14 amino acids long. Trimming cost V 6 bases and J 5 bases; bases outside gene matches: 7. The germline V gene has CDR1 MDHEN and CDR2 SYDVKM. CDR3 residues: CASRTDREIDTQYF. In nucleotides, the CDR3 is TGTGCCAGCAGGACGGACAGGGAAATAGATACGCAGTATTTT.

The chain joins TRBV20-1 to TRBJ1-4, with a tentative D call TRBD1 (5 bases). CDR1 is DFQATT and CDR2 is SNEGSKA in the germline V gene (reference sequence). The CDR3 covers 16 residues. The V gene lost 0 bases and the J gene lost 8 bases, with 19 bases spanning the gap. The CDR3 is CSARDEVRGLGEKLFF. CDR3 nucleotides: TGCAGTGCTAGAGATGAGGTCCGGGGCTTGGGGGAAAAACTGTTTTTT.